Each of the 15 T cell receptor beta chains below was sequenced from the same sample in a study of blood T cell repertoires in COVID-19. Here immunoSEQ multiplex PCR was the method, and the copy in TCRdb shows in-frame clones only, minus some. The sample contains about 130,000 clones, roughly two thirds of which appear only once. The sequenced sample was peripheral blood. The receptor set was obtained from a woman in her seventies with acute or convalescent COVID-19.

The chain combines TRBV2 with TRBJ1-3; 7 bases are shared with TRBD1. The CDR3 contains 15 residues. The V segment lost 5 bases and the J segment 0 bases; nucleotides outside the gene matches: 4. Germline loops: CDR1 SNHLY, CDR2 FYNNEI. Here the CDR3 reads CASSSQGSSGNTIYF. DNA for the CDR3: TGTGCCAGCAGTTCACAGGGGTCCTCTGGAAACACCATATATTTT.

The J gene is TRBJ2-3, the V gene TRBV6-5, with D perhaps matching TRBD1 (6 bases). Germline V gene lookup returns CDR1 MNHEY and CDR2 SVGAGI. V lost 2 bases, J lost 1 base, and 13 bases lay in between. CDR3 length: 16 residues. The CDR3 DNA reads TGTGCCAGCAGTTACCTGGGGGCTGATCGCACAGATACGCAGTATTTT. The encoded protein is CASSYLGADRTDTQYF.

The V gene is TRBV28, the J gene TRBJ1-2, with D possibly being TRBD1 (5 bases). In germline, CDR1 is MDHEN, CDR2 SYDVKM. The CDR3 totals 12 residues. Trimming pared 9 bases from V and 3 bases from J, leaving 11 bases between. CDR3 in DNA: TGTGCCAGTTATACGGGGGACTATGGCTACACCTTC. Its translation: CASYTGDYGYTF.

The chain couples TRBV19 to TRBJ2-3, with 10 bases that match TRBD1. With V trimmed by 4 bases and J by 5 bases, 3 bases remained unmatched. CDR3 length: 14 residues. Germline V gene lookup returns CDR1 LNHDA and CDR2 SQIVND (reference sequence). The CDR3 region is CASSRDRGGDTQYF. DNA of the CDR3: TGTGCCAGTAGTAGGGACAGGGGCGGAGATACGCAGTATTTT.

The chain joins TRBV5-6 to TRBJ2-7; a weak D match, TRBD2 (5 bases). The CDR3 contains 13 residues. V was trimmed by 1 base and J by 3 bases, leaving 8 bases between them. In germline, CDR1 is SGHDT, CDR2 YYEEEE. The CDR3 loop is CASSLPSHYEQYF. The CDR3 bases are TGTGCCAGCAGCTTGCCTAGCCACTACGAGCAGTACTTC.

The chain recombines TRBV11-2 with TRBJ2-5; 10 nucleotides agree with TRBD2. V lost 5 bases, J lost 5 bases, and 2 bases stayed unmatched. From germline, CDR1 is SGHAT and CDR2 FQNNGV. The CDR3 is made up of 13 amino acids. The DNA for the CDR3 is TGTGCCAGCAGCCAGGGACTAGCGGAGACCCAGTACTTC. Amino acids: CASSQGLAETQYF.

This clone came up a few times. The V gene is TRBV7-2, the J gene TRBJ1-2; a possible D gene is TRBD1 (6 bases). Germline V gene sequence: CDR1 SGHTA, CDR2 FQGNSA. The length of the CDR3 is 18 residues. Trimming removed 4 bases from V and 7 bases from J, with 28 bases in between. CDR3 residues: CASSSQANSQGVLGGYTF. CDR3 coding DNA: TGTGCCAGCAGCTCTCAAGCTAATTCACAGGGAGTATTAGGTGGCTACACCTTC. Looking up the rest from reference TRBV7-2 and TRBJ1-2 gives the full variable domain: GAGVSQSPSNKVTEKGKDVELRCDPISGHTALYWYRQSLGQGLEFLIYFQGNSAPDKSGLPSDRFSAERTGGSVSTLTIQRTQQEDSAVYLCASSSQANSQGVLGGYTFGSGTRLTVV.

The chain is built from TRBV20-1 and TRBJ1-1, with a weak D call TRBD1 (6 bases). Per germline, CDR1 DFQATT and CDR2 SNEGSKA (reference sequence). V lost 3 bases and J lost 8, with 10 bases in between. The CDR3 has 11 amino acids. This CDR3 is CSASRGSEAFF. The CDR3 coding sequence is TGCAGTGCTAGCAGGGGATCCGAAGCTTTCTTT.

The chain recombines TRBV5-1 with TRBJ2-3, with a possible D match to TRBD1 (5 bases). This CDR3 spans 15 amino acids. CDR1 and CDR2 (germline): SGHRS, YFSETQ. V was cut by 4 bases and J by 2 bases, with 14 bases left in between. CDR3 region: CASSERGSYTDTQYF. CDR3 coding DNA: TGCGCCAGCAGCGAAAGGGGCTCCTACACAGATACGCAGTATTTT.

The chain uses TRBV11-2 and TRBJ2-7; 10 bases are shared with TRBD1. CDR3 length: 18 residues. The junction had 15 bases not matched to a gene; V was cut back by 4 bases and J by 3 bases. Germline CDR1 and CDR2: SGHAT and FQNNGV. The CDR3 spells CASSSINRDRGSYYEQYF. The CDR3 coding sequence is TGTGCCAGCAGCTCCATCAACCGGGACAGGGGCTCTTACTACGAGCAGTACTTC.

This clone has a handful of counts. V is TRBV11-2 and J is TRBJ2-3; TRBD1 might be the D (5 bases). Trimming removed 1 base at V and 0 bases at J, with 11 bases between. Germline values: CDR1 SGHAT, CDR2 FQNNGV. The CDR3 totals 16 residues. The DNA for the CDR3 is TGTGCCAGCAGCTTAGTGTCAGGGCTCAGCACAGATACGCAGTATTTT. This encodes CASSLVSGLSTDTQYF.

CDR3 amino acids: CASSLLLAGTSGANVLTF. Written as DNA, the CDR3 is TGTGCCAGCAGCTTATTACTAGCGGGGACCTCTGGGGCCAACGTCCTGACTTTC. The chain employs TRBV7-8 and TRBJ2-6; TRBD2 matches at 10 bases. J lost 0 bases, V lost 2 bases, and 4 bases had no gene match. This CDR3 has 18 amino acids. The germline V gene encodes CDR1 SGHVS and CDR2 FQNEAQ.

V is TRBV19 and J is TRBJ2-7, with TRBD1 identical over 7 bases. Trimming removed 5 bases from V and 1 base from J; junction bases left unmatched: 5. Germline assignment: CDR1 LNHDA and CDR2 SQIVND (reference sequence). The length of the CDR3 is 14 residues. The CDR3 DNA follows: TGTGCCAGTAGTCCCCGACAGGGTTCCTACGAGCAGTACTTC. Residues: CASSPRQGSYEQYF.

J is TRBJ2-1 and V is TRBV9; 14 bases line up with TRBD2. Trimming removed 3 bases from V and 9 bases from J; junction bases left unmatched: 8. The CDR3 covers 16 residues. CDR1 and CDR2 from the germline V gene are SGDLS and YYNGEE. CDR3 in DNA: TGTGCCAGCAGCGCAACGGGACTAGCGGGAGAAATTGAGCAGTTCTTC. Protein product: CASSATGLAGEIEQFF.

This clone has just a few counts. The chain recombines TRBV5-1 with TRBJ2-5; TRBD1 matches at 9 bases. The CDR3 is 13 amino acids. V shed 5 bases, J shed 4 bases, and the junction held 3 bases outside the gene matches. CDR1 SGHRS and CDR2 YFSETQ come from the germline V gene. In nucleotides, the CDR3 is TGCGCCAGCAGAAGGACAGGGGCAGAGACCCAGTACTTC. Translating it yields CASRRTGAETQYF.